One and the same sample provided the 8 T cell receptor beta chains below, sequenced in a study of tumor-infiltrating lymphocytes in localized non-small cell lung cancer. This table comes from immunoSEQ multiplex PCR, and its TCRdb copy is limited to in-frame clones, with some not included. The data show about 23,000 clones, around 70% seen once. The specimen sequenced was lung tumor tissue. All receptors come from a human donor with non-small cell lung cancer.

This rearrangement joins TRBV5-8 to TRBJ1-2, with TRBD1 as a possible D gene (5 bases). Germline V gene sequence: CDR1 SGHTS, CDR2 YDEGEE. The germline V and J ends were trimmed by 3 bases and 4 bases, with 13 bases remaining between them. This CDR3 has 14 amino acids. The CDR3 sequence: CASSWGVGTYGYTF. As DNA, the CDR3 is TGTGCCAGCAGCTGGGGGGTAGGGACCTATGGCTACACCTTC.

CDR3 residues: CASSLSSATYNEQFF. CDR3 sequence (DNA): TGTGCCAGCAGCTTGAGTAGCGCTACCTACAATGAGCAGTTCTTC. The J gene is TRBJ2-1, the V gene TRBV5-6; D perhaps matches TRBD2 (5 bases). Per the germline V gene, CDR1 is SGHDT and CDR2 is YYEEEE. Between the trimmed V and J ends, which lost 1 base and 2 bases, there was a span of 10 bases. The CDR3 covers 15 residues.

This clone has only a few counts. CDR3 sequence reads: CASSLKGSGANTGELFF. CDR3 nucleotide sequence: TGTGCCAGCAGCTTGAAGGGTAGCGGGGCGAACACCGGGGAGCTGTTTTTT. The chain recombines TRBV5-5 with TRBJ2-2; 8 positions agree with TRBD2. J lost 0 bases, V lost 1 base, and 5 bases had no gene match. This CDR3 spans 17 amino acids. Germline values: CDR1 SGHKS, CDR2 YYEKEE (reference sequence).

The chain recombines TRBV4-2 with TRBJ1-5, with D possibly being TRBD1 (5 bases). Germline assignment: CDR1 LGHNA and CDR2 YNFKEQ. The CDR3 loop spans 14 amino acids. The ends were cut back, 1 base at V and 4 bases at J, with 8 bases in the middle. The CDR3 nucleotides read TGTGCCAGCAGCCAAGTCGACAGAAATCAGCCCCAGCATTTT. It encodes CASSQVDRNQPQHF.

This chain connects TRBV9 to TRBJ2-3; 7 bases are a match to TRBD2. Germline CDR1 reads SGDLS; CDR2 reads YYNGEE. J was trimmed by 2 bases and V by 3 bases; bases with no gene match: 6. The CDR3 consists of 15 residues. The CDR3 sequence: CASSESGTSTDTQYF. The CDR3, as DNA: TGTGCCAGCAGCGAGAGCGGGACCTCCACAGATACGCAGTATTTT.

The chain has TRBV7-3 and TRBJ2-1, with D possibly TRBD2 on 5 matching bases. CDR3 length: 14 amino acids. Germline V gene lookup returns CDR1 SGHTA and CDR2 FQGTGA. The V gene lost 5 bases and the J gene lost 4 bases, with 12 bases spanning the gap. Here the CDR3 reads CASSLEKRYNEQFF. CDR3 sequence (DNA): TGTGCCAGCAGCCTGGAAAAGCGGTACAATGAGCAGTTCTTC.

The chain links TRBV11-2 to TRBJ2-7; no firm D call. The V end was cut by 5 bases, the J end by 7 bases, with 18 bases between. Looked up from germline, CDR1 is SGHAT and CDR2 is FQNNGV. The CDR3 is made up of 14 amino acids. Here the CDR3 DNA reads TGTGCCAGCAGCCCGCATGAAGGATGGTCGGAGCAGTACTTC. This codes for CASSPHEGWSEQYF.

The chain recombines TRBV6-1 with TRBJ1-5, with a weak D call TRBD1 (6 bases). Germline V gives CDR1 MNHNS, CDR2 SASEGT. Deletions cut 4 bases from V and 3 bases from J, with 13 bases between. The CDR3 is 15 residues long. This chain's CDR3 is CASSGYRENNQPQHF. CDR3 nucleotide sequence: TGTGCCAGCAGTGGATACAGGGAGAACAATCAGCCCCAGCATTTT.